The clone carrying this T cell receptor (beta chain) was observed a handful of times. What it binds is not known. The data were obtained in a study of OX40 agonist ivuxolimab in advanced cancers. Whole-study context: Dose-escalation patients' cancers were hepatocellular carcinoma, melanoma, renal cell or head and neck cancer.

Study findings and constraints: Also showing low normalized T-cell clonal expansion were some of the nonresponders.

Measured with immunoSEQ multiplex PCR; TCRdb has only the in-frame clones, and not every one. The sample contains around 76,000 clones, roughly 94% of which appear only once. The CDR3 sequence is 16 residues long. Per the germline V gene, CDR1 is SGDLS and CDR2 is YYNGEE. V lost 0 bases, J lost 3 bases, and 6 bases stayed unmatched. The sample here was CD4+ or CD8+ T cells sorted from blood, taken in a trial of the OX40 agonist ivuxolimab. This sequence was found in an adult with an advanced solid tumor such as melanoma, head and neck, liver or kidney cancer. The gene calls are TRBV9 and TRBJ1-1; 9 nucleotides agree with TRBD1. CDR3 coding DNA: TGTGCCAGCAGCGTAGAAGGAAGACAGGGGGACACTGAAGCTTTCTTT. Protein sequence: CASSVEGRQGDTEAFF.